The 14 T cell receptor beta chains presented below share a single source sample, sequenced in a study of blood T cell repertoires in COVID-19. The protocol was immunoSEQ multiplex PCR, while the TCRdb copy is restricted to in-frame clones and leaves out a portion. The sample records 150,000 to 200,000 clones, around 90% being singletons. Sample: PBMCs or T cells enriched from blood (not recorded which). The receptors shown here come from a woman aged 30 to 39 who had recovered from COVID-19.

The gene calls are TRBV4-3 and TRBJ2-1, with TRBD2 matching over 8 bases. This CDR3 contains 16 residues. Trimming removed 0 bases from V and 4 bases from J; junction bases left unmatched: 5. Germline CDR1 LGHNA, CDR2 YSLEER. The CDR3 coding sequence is TGCGCCAGCAGCCAAGAAGCGTCTAGCGGGTACAATGAGCAGTTCTTC. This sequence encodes CASSQEASSGYNEQFF.

The CDR3 region has the DNA TGTGCCACCAGTGATCCGCGGGGCGCCTACAATGAGCAGTTCTTC. Translating it yields CATSDPRGAYNEQFF. The rearrangement joins TRBV24-1 to TRBJ2-1, with D possibly matching TRBD2 (6 bases). The CDR3 is 15 amino acids. Germline lookup yields CDR1 KGHDR and CDR2 SFDVKD. V shed 3 bases and J shed 2 bases, with 10 bases lying between them.

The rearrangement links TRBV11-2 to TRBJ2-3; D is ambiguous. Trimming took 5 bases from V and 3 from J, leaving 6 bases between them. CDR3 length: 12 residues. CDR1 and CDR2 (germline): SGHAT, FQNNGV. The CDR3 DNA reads TGTGCCAGCAGCGTCCGGACAGATACGCAGTATTTT. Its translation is CASSVRTDTQYF.

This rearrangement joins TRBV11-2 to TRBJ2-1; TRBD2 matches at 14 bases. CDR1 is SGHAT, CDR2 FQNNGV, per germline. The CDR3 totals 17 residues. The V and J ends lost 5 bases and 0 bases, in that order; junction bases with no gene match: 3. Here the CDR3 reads CASSAGTSGSSYNEQFF. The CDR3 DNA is TGTGCCAGCAGCGCCGGGACTAGCGGGAGCTCCTACAATGAGCAGTTCTTC. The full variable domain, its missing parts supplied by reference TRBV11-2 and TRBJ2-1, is EAGVAQSPRYKIIEKRQSVAFWCNPISGHATLYWYQQILGQGPKLLIQFQNNGVVDDSQLPKDRFSAERLKGVDSTLKIQPAKLEDSAVYLCASSAGTSGSSYNEQFFGPGTRLTVL.

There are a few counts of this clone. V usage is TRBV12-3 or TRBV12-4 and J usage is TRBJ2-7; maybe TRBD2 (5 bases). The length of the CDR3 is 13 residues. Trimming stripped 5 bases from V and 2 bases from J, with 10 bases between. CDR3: CASSEDGTYEQYF. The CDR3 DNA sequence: TGTGCCAGCAGTGAGGACGGGACCTACGAGCAGTACTTC.

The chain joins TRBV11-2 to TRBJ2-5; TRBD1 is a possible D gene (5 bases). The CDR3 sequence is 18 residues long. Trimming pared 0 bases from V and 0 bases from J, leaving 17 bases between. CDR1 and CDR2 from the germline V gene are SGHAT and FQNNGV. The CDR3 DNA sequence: TGTGCCAGCAGCTTAGATCTTGGGGCCTCCTGGTACCAAGAGACCCAGTACTTC. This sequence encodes CASSLDLGASWYQETQYF. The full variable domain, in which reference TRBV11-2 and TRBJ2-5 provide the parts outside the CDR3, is EAGVAQSPRYKIIEKRQSVAFWCNPISGHATLYWYQQILGQGPKLLIQFQNNGVVDDSQLPKDRFSAERLKGVDSTLKIQPAKLEDSAVYLCASSLDLGASWYQETQYFGPGTRLLVL.

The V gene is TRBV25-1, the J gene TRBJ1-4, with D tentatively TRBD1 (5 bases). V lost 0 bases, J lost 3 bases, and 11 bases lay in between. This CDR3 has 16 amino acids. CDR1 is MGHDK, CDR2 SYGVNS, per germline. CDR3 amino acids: CASSEYRGLANEKLFF. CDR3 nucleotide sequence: TGTGCCAGCAGTGAATACCGGGGGTTGGCTAATGAAAAACTGTTTTTT.

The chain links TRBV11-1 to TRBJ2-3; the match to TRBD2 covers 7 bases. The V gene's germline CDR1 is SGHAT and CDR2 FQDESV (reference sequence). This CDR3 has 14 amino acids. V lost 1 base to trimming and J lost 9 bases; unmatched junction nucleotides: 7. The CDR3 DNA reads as TGTGCCAGCAGCTTAGAAATGGCGGGAGACACGCAGTATTTT. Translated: CASSLEMAGDTQYF.

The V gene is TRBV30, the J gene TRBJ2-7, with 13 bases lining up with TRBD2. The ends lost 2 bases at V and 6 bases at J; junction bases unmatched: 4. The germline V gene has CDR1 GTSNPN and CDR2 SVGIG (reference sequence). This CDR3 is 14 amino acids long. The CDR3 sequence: CAWSTSGRGSEQYF. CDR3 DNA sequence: TGTGCCTGGAGTACTAGCGGGAGGGGGTCCGAGCAGTACTTC.

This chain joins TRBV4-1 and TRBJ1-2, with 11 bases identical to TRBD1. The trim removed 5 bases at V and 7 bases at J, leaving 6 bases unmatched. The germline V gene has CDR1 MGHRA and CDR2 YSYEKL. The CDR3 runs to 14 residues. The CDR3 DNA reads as TGCGCCAGCAGCTTCGGACAGGGGGCGGGTGGCTACACCTTC. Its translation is CASSFGQGAGGYTF.

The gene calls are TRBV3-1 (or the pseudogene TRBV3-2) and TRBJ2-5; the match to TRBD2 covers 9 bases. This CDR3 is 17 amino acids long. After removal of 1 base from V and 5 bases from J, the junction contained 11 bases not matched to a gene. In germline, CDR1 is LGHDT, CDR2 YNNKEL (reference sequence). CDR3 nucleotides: TGTGCCAGCAGCCAAGTGACTAGCGGCGCCCGCGTGGAGACCCAGTACTTC. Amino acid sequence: CASSQVTSGARVETQYF.

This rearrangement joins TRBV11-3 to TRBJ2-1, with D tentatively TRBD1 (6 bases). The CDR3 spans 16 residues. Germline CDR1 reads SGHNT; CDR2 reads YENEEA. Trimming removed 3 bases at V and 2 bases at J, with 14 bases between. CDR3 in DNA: TGTGCCAGCAGCTTCGGACAGCCGAAAACCTACAATGAGCAGTTCTTC. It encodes CASSFGQPKTYNEQFF.

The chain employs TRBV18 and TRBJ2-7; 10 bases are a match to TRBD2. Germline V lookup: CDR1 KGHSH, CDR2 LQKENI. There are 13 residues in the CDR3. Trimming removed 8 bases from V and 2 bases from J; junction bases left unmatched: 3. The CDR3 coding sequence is TGTGCCAGCCGGACTAGCGGTCCCTACGAGCAGTACTTC. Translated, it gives CASRTSGPYEQYF. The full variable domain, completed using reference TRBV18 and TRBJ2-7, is NAGVMQNPRHLVRRRGQEARLRCSPMKGHSHVYWYRQLPEEGLKFMVYLQKENIIDESGMPKERFSAEFPKEGPSILRIQQVVRGDSAAYFCASRTSGPYEQYFGPGTRLTVT.

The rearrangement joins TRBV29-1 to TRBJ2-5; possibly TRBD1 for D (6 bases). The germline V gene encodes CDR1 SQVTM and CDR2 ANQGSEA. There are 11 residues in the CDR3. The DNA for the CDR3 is TGCACTGTACAGGGTCAAGAGACCCAGTACTTC. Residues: CTVQGQETQYF.